Shown below are 5 T cell receptor beta chains from a single sample sequenced in a study of T cells in women clearing cervical HPV infection. The repertoire was sequenced with immunoSEQ multiplex PCR; TCRdb's copy has only in-frame clones and lacks some. This listing includes around 15,000 clones. Sequenced input: blood buffy coat. Receptors originate from a woman aged 18-69 years with a cervical HPV16 infection that either progressed to CIN3+ or cleared (not recorded which).

Comment on this clone: The read stops 3 residues short of the end of the CDR3; the missing end is completed from the germline J gene. The chain combines TRBV5-1 with TRBJ2-7, with 7 bases fitting TRBD2. The V segment lost 4 bases and the J segment 6 bases; nucleotides outside the gene matches: 7. CDR1 and CDR2 (germline): SGHRS, YFSETQ. The CDR3 totals 13 residues. CDR3 bases read: TGCGCCAGCAGCGGGACTAACAGTGGCGAG. This gives the protein CASSGTNSGE. The complete CDR3 protein is CASSGTNSGEQYF.

This clone is deemed medium-sized by its frequency. The read comes to an end 3 residues before the CDR3 does, leaving the germline J gene to fill in the end. This sequence joins TRBV20-1 and TRBJ2-3; D call uncertain. CDR1 and CDR2 (germline): DFQATT, SNEGSKA (reference sequence). V shed 7 bases and J shed 2 bases, with 16 bases lying between them. The CDR3 length is 14 residues. The CDR3: CSVGLAGLTDTQYF. The sequenced CDR3 bases are TGCAGTGTTGGGCTCGCAGGCCTCACAGATACG.

As concerns this clone: The read finishes 3 residues shy of the CDR3 end, and the germline J gene is used to complete it. The rearrangement uses TRBV11-2 and TRBJ1-1; D not resolved. The V end lost 7 bases, the J end lost 3 bases, and 12 bases lay between the germline ends. Germline-derived CDR1 and CDR2 are SGHAT and FQNNGV. The CDR3 length is 13 residues. The CDR3 protein is CASIGRVDTEAFF. Incomplete CDR3 DNA: TGTGCCAGCATCGGAAGGGTAGACACTGAA.

Concerning this clone itself: The read ends 3 residues shy of where the CDR3 ends; the end is completed using the germline J gene. The V gene is TRBV7-2, the J gene TRBJ1-2, with D hard to call. Germline V gives CDR1 SGHTA, CDR2 FQGNSA. The CDR3 contains 15 residues. The CDR3 bases that were read are TGTGCCACTACGCGCGCGGCGGGGTTCACAGATACC. Protein product: CATTRAAGFTDT. The full CDR3 protein is CATTRAAGFTDTYTF. The complete variable domain, with remaining parts taken from reference TRBV7-2 and TRBJ1-2, reads GAGVSQSPSNKVTEKGKDVELRCDPISGHTALYWYRQSLGQGLEFLIYFQGNSAPDKSGLPSDRFSAERTGGSVSTLTIQRTQQEDSAVYLCATTRAAGFTDTYTFGSGTRLTVV.

Comments on this clone: The CDR3 end falls 3 residues outside the read, so it is completed with the germline J gene. The rearrangement joins TRBV6-2 or TRBV6-3 to TRBJ1-1; 10 bases map to TRBD1. The trim removed 5 bases at V and 5 bases at J, leaving 8 bases unmatched. The CDR3 spans 15 residues. From germline, CDR1 is MNHEY and CDR2 SVGEGT. This CDR3 reads CASSRDRGRKTEAFF. The sequenced CDR3 bases are TGTGCCAGCAGTCGGGACAGGGGCCGGAAGACTGAA.